This is a list of T cell receptor beta chains from one sample in a study of blood T cell repertoires in COVID-19. Here immunoSEQ multiplex PCR was the method, and the copy in TCRdb shows in-frame clones only, minus some. The table lists under 450,000 clones, roughly 87% of them singletons. The sequencing sample was made of PBMCs or T cells enriched from blood (not recorded which). Receptors originate from a woman in her twenties or thirties who had recovered from COVID-19. Each CDR3 is given with its conserved first and last residue. D genes are given only for firm matches. Some rows mark clone size as missing; the rest say once, few, many or name a class of expanded clone.

. 14 TRBJ1-1 once TRBV6-1 TGTGCCAGCAGTGAGAGGCTTCTCGAATTTAGGGCTTTCTTT CASSERLLEFRAFF
. 14 TRBJ1-1 . TRBV6-5 TGTGCCAGCAGTCAGCGACAGGTGAACACTGAAGCTTTCTTT CASSQRQVNTEAFF
. 14 TRBJ2-7 . TRBV5-4 TGTGCCAGCAGCTTCGGCATACAGGGATACGAGCAGTACTTC CASSFGIQGYEQYF
. 15 TRBJ1-4 . TRBV5-4 TGTGCCAGCAGCTCTCAAACCGACGGGGGTGAAAAACTGTTTTTT CASSSQTDGGEKLFF
. 14 TRBJ2-6 . TRBV6-4 TGTGCCAGCAGACAGTTCCCTGGGGCCAACGTCCTGACTTTC CASRQFPGANVLTF
. 13 TRBJ1-1 . TRBV7-9 TGTGCCAGCAGCCCCACGGGGGGCACTGAAGCTTTCTTT CASSPTGGTEAFF
. 15 TRBJ2-1 . TRBV27 TGTGCCAGCAGTTTAGCGGGGTTCTCCTACAATGAGCAGTTCTTC CASSLAGFSYNEQFF
. 13 TRBJ1-1 . TRBV12-3/TRBV12-4 TGTGCCAGCAGTTTATCGGTAAACACTGAAGCTTTCTTT CASSLSVNTEAFF
. 14 TRBJ1-4 . TRBV18 TGTGCCAGCTCACCCTTAGGAGCGTGGGAAAAACTGTTTTTT CASSPLGAWEKLFF
. 16 TRBJ2-1 . TRBV9 TGTGCCAGCAGCGTAGCCTGGGGGCGTTGGGTCAATGAGCAGTTCTTC CASSVAWGRWVNEQFF
. 13 TRBJ2-3 . TRBV7-2 TGTGCCAGCAGGGTCCGGGCTAGCTATACGCAGTATTTT CASRVRASYTQYF
TRBD1 16 TRBJ1-4 . TRBV15 TGTGCCACCAGCAGAGGACAGGGGGCCACTAATGAAAAACTGTTTTTT CATSRGQGATNEKLFF
. 15 TRBJ1-6 . TRBV18 TGTGCCAGCTCACCCGGGTACGTCGTGGATTCACCCCTCCACTTT CASSPGYVVDSPLHF
. 14 TRBJ1-5 few TRBV15 TGTGCCACCAGCAGAGATTATCGCAATCAGCCCCAGCATTTT CATSRDYRNQPQHF
TRBD1 18 TRBJ2-5 . TRBV27 TGTGCCAGCAGTTTATGGGGGGAGACAGGGGGCGCGAGGGAGACCCAGTACTTC CASSLWGETGGARETQYF
TRBD1 13 TRBJ2-7 . TRBV10-3 TGTGCCATCGCGGACGGGACAGGGGACTTCCAGTACTTC CAIADGTGDFQYF
TRBD2 17 TRBJ2-7 . TRBV15 TGTGCCACCAGCCCTGCAGAGGGTAGCGGGAGAGACTACGAGCAGTACTTC CATSPAEGSGRDYEQYF
. 14 TRBJ1-2 . TRBV6-2/TRBV6-3 TGTGCCAGCAGTTACGGGGAGCGGGACTATGGCTACACCTTC CASSYGERDYGYTF
. 15 TRBJ2-3 . TRBV29-1 TGCAGCGTTGTGTTTTCAGGGACTAGCACAGATACGCAGTATTTT CSVVFSGTSTDTQYF
. 19 TRBJ1-5 . TRBV23-1 TGCGCCAGCGAACGGGGGGTACTACGGGGCGTATTTTTGCATCAGCCCCAGCATTTT CASERGVLRGVFLHQPQHF
. 16 TRBJ1-3 . TRBV7-9 TGTGCCAGCAGCTTAGCGCTCGCAGGGTCTGGAAACACCATATATTTT CASSLALAGSGNTIYF
TRBD2 15 TRBJ2-5 . TRBV5-4 TGTGCCAGCAGCTGGGGACTAGCGGGAGTAGAGACCCAGTACTTC CASSWGLAGVETQYF
TRBD1 12 TRBJ1-1 . TRBV7-9 TGTGCCAGCATCCAGGGGGACACTGAAGCTTTCTTT CASIQGDTEAFF
. 14 TRBJ2-2 . TRBV11-1 TGTGCCAGCAGCTTCGGGTTGGGTTCCGGGGAGCTGTTTTTT CASSFGLGSGELFF
TRBD2 17 TRBJ2-1 . TRBV6-6 TGTGCCAGCAGTCCTCGGACTAGCGGGAGCTCCTACAATGAGCAGTTCTTC CASSPRTSGSSYNEQFF
TRBD2 13 TRBJ2-2 . TRBV30 TGTGCTGGGGGGGAGAACGAAGCCGGGGAGCTGTTTTTT CAGGENEAGELFF
TRBD1 18 TRBJ2-6 . TRBV7-2 TGTGCCAGCAGCTTAGATGCCAGGGGGACCTCTGGGGCCAACGTCCTGACTTTC CASSLDARGTSGANVLTF
TRBD1 15 TRBJ2-3 many TRBV2 TGTGCCAGCAGTGGGAGGGACAGGTACACAGATACGCAGTATTTT CASSGRDRYTDTQYF
TRBD2 14 TRBJ2-1 . TRBV2 TGTGCCAGCAGTAGCGGGAGGGGCTACAATGAGCAGTTCTTC CASSSGRGYNEQFF
TRBD1 14 TRBJ1-2 . TRBV19 TGTGCCAGTACCCCTGACAGGGCGAACTATGGCTACACCTTC CASTPDRANYGYTF
. 12 TRBJ2-3 . TRBV5-1 TGCGCCAGCAGCGTAACTAGCGATACGCAGTATTTT CASSVTSDTQYF
TRBD2 16 TRBJ2-1 . TRBV3-1/TRBV3-2 TGTGCCAGCAGCCCATCATCGGGAAGCGGGGAAAATGAGCAGTTCTTC CASSPSSGSGENEQFF
. 16 TRBJ1-2 . TRBV7-2 TGTGCCAGCAGCTTACTTGTTACAGGTGCCATAAGTGGCTACACCTTC CASSLLVTGAISGYTF
. 13 TRBJ2-1 . TRBV27 TGTGCCAGCAGTTTATGGCAATCCAATGAGCAGTTCTTC CASSLWQSNEQFF
TRBD1 14 TRBJ2-1 few TRBV6-2/TRBV6-3 TGTGCCAGCAGTCTAACAGGGGGCTACAATGAGCAGTTCTTC CASSLTGGYNEQFF
TRBD2 14 TRBJ2-7 . TRBV28 TGTGCCAGCTCCGGGACTAGCGGGTCCTACGAGCAGTACTTC CASSGTSGSYEQYF
. 13 TRBJ2-7 . TRBV7-2 TGTGCCAGCAGCTCTTATTCCCCCCCCGAGCAGTACTTC CASSSYSPPEQYF
. 13 TRBJ2-5 . TRBV18 TGTGCCAGCTCACCAGCGGGGCAAGAGACCCAGTACTTC CASSPAGQETQYF
. 15 TRBJ2-2 . TRBV7-9 TGTGCCAGCAGCTTAGATACGGGGTACACCGGGGAGCTGTTTTTT CASSLDTGYTGELFF
TRBD1 16 TRBJ1-1 . TRBV11-2 TGTGCCAGCAGCTTAGTTGCAGGGGGCGCGAGCACTGAAGCTTTCTTT CASSLVAGGASTEAFF
. 12 TRBJ2-1 . TRBV11-2 TGTGCCAGCAGCTTAGACCTCCATGAGCAGTTCTTC CASSLDLHEQFF
TRBD1 13 TRBJ1-2 . TRBV29-1 TGCAGCGTAGGGACAGGGGGCCTTGGTGGCTACACCTTC CSVGTGGLGGYTF